This T cell receptor beta chain was obtained from a study of tumor-infiltrating lymphocytes in primary liver carcinoma (dated by TCRdb to between 2016 and 2019). For context, the study as a whole: Between late 2015 and March 2016, 4 or 5 patients in China with histopathologically diagnosed primary liver carcinoma had their tumors surgically resected. The five patients, three men and two women aged 30 to 69 years, had hepatocellular carcinoma (four) or combined HCC and intrahepatic cholangiocarcinoma (one). The five patients had tumors staged T1-T3 N0M0, with maximum diameters ranging from roughly 4 to 10 cm. Samples yielded roughly 3.5 to 8 million productive TCRbeta reads; read depth did not differ significantly between tissue types. TCRbeta repertoire sequencing, expression microarrays and whole-exome sequencing were combined in the study across five regions of each liver tumor, with adjacent normal tissue and blood also included. TCRbeta repertoire sequencing covered some 35 specimens from 5 patients: approximately 25 tumor regions, 5 adjacent noncancerous liver tissues and 5 peripheral blood samples. Reproducibility between technical replicate repertoires was high, with correlation coefficients above 0.98 and mean shared-clone rates roughly 0.87.

Note on this clonotype: Its antigen is still unknown. No much larger clone exists at a distance of one base, and base qualities are not known.

The germline V gene supplies CDR1 SGHDT and CDR2 YYEEEE. V and J are trimmed by 0 bases and 6 bases, and the gene matches miss 5 bases of the junction. Its CDR3 holds 16 amino acids, cysteine through phenylalanine. Just the 48-base CDR3 DNA is kept, in frame starting at base 1. RNA from unsorted whole blood was extracted with TRIzol reagent, and germline DNA was obtained with the DNeasy Blood & Tissue kit. At the time of sampling, the patients had chronic HBV infection and had not received any treatment. Around 4 milliliters of peripheral blood were collected into K2EDTA tubes before surgery. Overall study results and their limits: Comparison of CD4+ and CD8+ T cell repertoires was precluded by the use of bulk unsorted samples. The study included only four to six patients, and the authors note findings should be validated in a larger study. Consistent with antigen-driven expansion, pairs of tumor regions showed higher repertoire overlap (mean about 36%) than either tumor-adjacent pairs (around 17%) or tumor-blood pairs (roughly 14%). Only the TCR beta chain was sequenced, which likely underestimates true repertoire diversity because unpaired alpha chains were not captured. The top 250 clones accounted for a significantly greater share of the repertoire in tumors than in blood (p = 0.039).

Starting from about 500 ng total RNA, TCRbeta-specific cDNA was produced by reverse transcription with a constant-region primer and ProtoScript II reverse transcriptase. Three nested multiplex PCR rounds, following a slightly modified ARM-PCR procedure, were used to build the TCRbeta libraries. The first two PCR rounds used multiplex TRBV1-TRBV30 forward primers with a Cbeta reverse primer, each for 10 to 11 cycles. Sample barcodes and Illumina adapters were added in a final 25-cycle PCR with Deep VentR polymerase. Before sequencing, amplicons of 200-500 bp were gel-purified using a QIAquick gel extraction kit. An Illumina HiSeq 2500 was used to sequence the TCRbeta amplicons with 250-bp paired-end reads. Under the source paper's analysis protocol: Quality trimming of reads was performed with Trimmomatic v0.33, and paired reads were merged with FLASH v1.2.11 so that full CDR3 sequences could be recovered. V, D and J germline segments were assigned to the rearranged TCRbeta sequences by MiGEC v1.2.1b. Clonotype statistics and Shannon-Wiener diversity indices were computed with VDJtools v1.0.0. Except for diversity analysis, only each sample's 250 most abundant clonotypes were used in subsequent analyses to reduce sampling bias. TCRdb cleaned the public reads at Q25 with fastp, built clones with MiXCR and kept in-frame beta chains. Every entry covers one CDR3 protein and lists the most common genes and DNA from its rows. The V and J calls here are based on TCRdb, not the publication. For this sample the table gives about 320,000 distinct CDR3 sequences, of which approximately 60% were detected only once. The biggest ten clones account for approximately 9.4% of the sample.

The chain is assembled from TRBV5-6 and TRBJ1-6, with 8 central nucleotides matching TRBD1. This clonotype was sampled from a man aged 35 to 55 with primary liver carcinoma and hepatitis B virus infection. The sample was peripheral blood. The bases read TGTGCCAGCAGCTTGGTCCAGGGGGCGCGTAATTCACCCCTCCACTTT. Its amino acids are CASSLVQGARNSPLHF.